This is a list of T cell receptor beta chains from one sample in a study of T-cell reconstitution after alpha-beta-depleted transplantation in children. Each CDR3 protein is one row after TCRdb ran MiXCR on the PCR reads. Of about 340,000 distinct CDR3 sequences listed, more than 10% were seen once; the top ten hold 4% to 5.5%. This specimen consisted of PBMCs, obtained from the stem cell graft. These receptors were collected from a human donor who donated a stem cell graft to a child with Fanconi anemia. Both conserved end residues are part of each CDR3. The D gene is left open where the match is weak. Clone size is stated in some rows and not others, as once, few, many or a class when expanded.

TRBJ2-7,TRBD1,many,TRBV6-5,CASSYGQGVYEQYF,TGTGCCAGCAGTTACGGGCAGGGGGTCTACGAGCAGTACTTC
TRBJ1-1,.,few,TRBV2,CASSEMTANTEAFF,TGTGCCAGCAGTGAAATGACCGCGAACACTGAAGCTTTCTTT
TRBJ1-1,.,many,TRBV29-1,CSVSSTGYTEAFF,TGCAGCGTTTCCTCCACCGGGTACACTGAAGCTTTCTTT
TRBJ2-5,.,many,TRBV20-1,CSASRASGRQETQYF,TGCAGTGCTAGCCGTGCGAGCGGACGCCAAGAGACCCAGTACTTC
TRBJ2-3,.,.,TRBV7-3,CASSSGPGGGWAQYF,TGTGCCAGCAGCTCGGGGCCAGGGGGGGGTTGGGCGCAGTATTTT
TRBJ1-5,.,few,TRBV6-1,CASNTGLYSNQPQHF,TGTGCCAGCAACACGGGTCTTTATAGCAATCAGCCCCAGCATTTT
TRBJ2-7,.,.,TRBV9,CASSASGDGGF,TGTGCCAGCAGCGCGTCCGGGGACGGAGGCTTC
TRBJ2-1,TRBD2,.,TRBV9,CASSFSGTSGYNEQFF,TGTGCCAGCAGCTTTTCCGGGACTAGCGGATACAATGAGCAGTTCTTC
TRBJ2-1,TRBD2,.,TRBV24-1,CATSAPGGWNEQFF,TGTGCCACCAGTGCCCCCGGGGGGTGGAATGAGCAGTTCTTC
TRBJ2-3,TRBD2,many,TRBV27,CASSLASGGGDTQYF,TGTGCCAGCAGTTTGGCTAGCGGGGGGGGCGATACGCAGTATTTT
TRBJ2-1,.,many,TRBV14,CASSRLQGGGNEQFF,TGTGCCAGCAGCCGCTTACAGGGAGGGGGGAATGAGCAGTTCTTC
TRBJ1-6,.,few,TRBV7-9,CASSYGPGGFNSPLHF,TGTGCCAGCAGTTATGGCCCGGGGGGTTTTAATTCACCCCTCCACTTT
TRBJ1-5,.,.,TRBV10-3,CAISESSQPQHF,TGTGCCATCAGTGAGTCTAGTCAGCCCCAGCATTTT
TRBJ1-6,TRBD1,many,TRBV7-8,CASSSATGGNSPLHF,TGTGCCAGCAGCTCAGCGACAGGGGGCAATTCACCCCTCCACTTT
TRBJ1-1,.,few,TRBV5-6,CASSLWIKGLLNTEAFF,TGTGCCAGCAGCTTGTGGATCAAGGGGTTGTTGAACACTGAAGCTTTCTTT
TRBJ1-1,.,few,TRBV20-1,CSAPARWDTEAFF,TGCAGTGCCCCTGCGCGATGGGACACTGAAGCTTTCTTT
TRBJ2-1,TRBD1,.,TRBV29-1,CSVETGYEQFF,TGCAGCGTTGAGACAGGGTATGAGCAGTTCTTC
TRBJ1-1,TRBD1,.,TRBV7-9,CSSSRTGGNTEAFF,TGTTCCAGCAGCCGGACAGGGGGGAACACTGAAGCTTTCTTT
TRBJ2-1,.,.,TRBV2,CASSKLGTPDNEQFF,TGTGCCAGCAGTAAACTCGGGACCCCGGACAATGAGCAGTTCTTC
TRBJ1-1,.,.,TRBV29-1,CSVALRGNTEAFF,TGCAGCGTTGCCCTGCGAGGAAACACTGAAGCTTTCTTT
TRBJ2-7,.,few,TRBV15,CATSASRGAMNEQYF,TGTGCCACCAGCGCAAGCCGGGGGGCGATGAACGAGCAGTACTTC
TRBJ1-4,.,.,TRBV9,CASSQGAGEKLFF,TGTGCCAGCAGTCAGGGAGCTGGGGAAAAACTGTTTTTT
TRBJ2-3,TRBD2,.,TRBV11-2,CASSDRAGGPDTQYF,TGTGCCAGCAGCGATCGAGCGGGGGGCCCAGATACGCAGTATTTT
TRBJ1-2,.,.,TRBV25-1,CASSPNPENGYTF,TGTGCCAGCAGCCCGAACCCGGAGAATGGCTACACCTTC
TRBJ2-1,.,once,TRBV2,CASGRGSSYNEQFF,TGTGCCAGCGGCCGGGGCAGCTCCTACAATGAGCAGTTCTTC
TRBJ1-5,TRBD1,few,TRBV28,CASSFAAGGSNQPQHF,TGTGCCAGCAGTTTTGCAGCAGGGGGTAGCAATCAGCCCCAGCATTTT
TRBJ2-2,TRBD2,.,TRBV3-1,CASSQTGTSGTGELFF,TGTGCCAGCAGCCAGACCGGGACTAGCGGCACCGGGGAGCTGTTTTTT
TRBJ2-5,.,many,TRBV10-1,CASSDPDYQETQYF,TGCGCCAGCAGTGACCCAGACTATCAAGAGACCCAGTACTTC
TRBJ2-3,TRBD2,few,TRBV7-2,CASSPDGASGFTDTQYF,TGTGCCAGCAGCCCGGACGGGGCTAGCGGATTCACAGATACGCAGTATTTT
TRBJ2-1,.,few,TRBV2,CASSELTFWGTYNEQFF,TGTGCCAGCAGTGAACTTACCTTTTGGGGTACCTACAATGAGCAGTTCTTC
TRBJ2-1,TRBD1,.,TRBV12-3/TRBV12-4,CASIRRTGPYNEQFF,TGTGCCAGCATCCGAAGGACAGGGCCCTACAATGAGCAGTTCTTC
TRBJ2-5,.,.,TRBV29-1,CSVAVGGLQETQYF,TGCAGCGTTGCCGTAGGGGGGCTGCAAGAGACCCAGTACTTC
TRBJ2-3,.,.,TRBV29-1,CSVDRVNQDTQYF,TGCAGCGTTGACAGAGTGAATCAGGATACGCAGTATTTT
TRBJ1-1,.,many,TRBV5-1,CASSFDRYYTEAFF,TGCGCCAGCAGCTTCGACAGATACTACACTGAAGCTTTCTTT
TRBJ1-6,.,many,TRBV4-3,CASSLIPGAENSPLHF,TGCGCCAGCAGCCTCATTCCGGGGGCGGAAAATTCACCCCTCCACTTT
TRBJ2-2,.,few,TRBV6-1,CASGRTGELFF,TGTGCCAGTGGACGGACCGGGGAGCTGTTTTTT
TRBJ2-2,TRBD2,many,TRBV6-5,CASSFVSGAVGELFF,TGTGCCAGCAGTTTCGTTAGCGGGGCCGTCGGGGAGCTGTTTTTT